A single sample is the source of the 27 T cell receptor beta chains below, sequenced in a study of OX40 agonist ivuxolimab in advanced cancers. Library prep was done by the immunoSEQ multiplex PCR assay. What TCRdb holds here is the immuneACCESS table cut down to in-frame rearrangements. Part of the clones is not present; checked against another copy, under half of the missing clones reflect an unresolved V gene, and the others are unexplained. The sample profile shows over 55,000 clones; around three quarters of them were found once. The top ten constitute about 6% of the sample. Sequencing used CD4+ or CD8+ T cells sorted from blood, obtained in a trial of the OX40 agonist ivuxolimab. The source of these receptors is an adult with an advanced solid tumor such as melanoma, head and neck, liver or kidney cancer.

The CDR3 DNA sequence: TGTGCCAGCAGCCCACGGATTGGGAACACTGAAGCTTTCTTT. It encodes CASSPRIGNTEAFF. The chain links TRBV9 to TRBJ1-1, with D hard to call. The V end lost 4 bases, the J end lost 1 base, and 11 bases lay between the germline ends. Germline CDR1 reads SGDLS; CDR2 reads YYNGEE. The CDR3 totals 14 residues.

The V call is TRBV6-9, the J call TRBJ2-7, with 7 bases matching TRBD1. Germline V gene data show CDR1 as MNHGY and CDR2 as SVAAGI. Trimming at V came to 4 bases and at J to 4 bases, leaving 10 bases not matched to a gene. The CDR3 spans 15 residues. CDR3 DNA: TGTGCCAGCAGTTCCCCGGGACAGACACGTTACGAGCAGTACTTC. It yields the protein CASSSPGQTRYEQYF.

The V gene is TRBV5-1, the J gene TRBJ2-3; D is possibly TRBD1 (6 bases). Per germline, CDR1 SGHRS and CDR2 YFSETQ. The CDR3 spans 14 residues. Trimming shortened V by 4 bases and J by 6 bases, and 15 bases separated the two germline ends. CDR3 residues: CASSIRDIADTQYF. DNA for the CDR3: TGCGCCAGCAGCATCCGGGACATCGCGGATACGCAGTATTTT.

V is TRBV7-3 and J is TRBJ2-1; no firm D call. Trimming took off 0 bases at V and 8 bases at J, with 8 bases between the two ends. Germline V gives CDR1 SGHTA, CDR2 FQGTGA. This CDR3 is built from 13 residues. The CDR3 is CASSLTFWDEQFF. For the CDR3, the DNA is TGTGCCAGCAGCTTAACGTTCTGGGATGAGCAGTTCTTC.

The V call is TRBV11-1, the J call TRBJ1-1; D might be TRBD1 (6 bases). In germline, CDR1 is SGHAT, CDR2 FQDESV (reference sequence). Deletions cut 2 bases from V and 6 bases from J, with 13 bases between. The CDR3 runs to 14 residues. Written as DNA, the CDR3 is TGTGCCAGCAGCTTAATTTGGGGGGCCGCTGAAGCTTTCTTT. The encoded protein is CASSLIWGAAEAFF.

The chain links TRBV28 to TRBJ1-1; 9 positions match TRBD1. Looked up from germline, CDR1 is MDHEN and CDR2 is SYDVKM. The CDR3 has 15 amino acids. V gave up 5 bases and J gave up 0 bases; unmatched junction bases: 4. The CDR3 here is CASSGQGWMNTEAFF. In nucleotides, the CDR3 is TGTGCCAGCAGTGGACAGGGGTGGATGAACACTGAAGCTTTCTTT.

By share, this clone counts as medium-sized. The sample carries other DNA sequences with the same CDR3. V and J are TRBV28 and TRBJ2-7, with 10 bases that match TRBD1. CDR1 is MDHEN, CDR2 SYDVKM, per germline. The CDR3 runs 13 residues. With 4 bases clipped from V and 4 bases from J, the junction kept 1 base outside the gene matches. The CDR3 DNA is TGTGCCAGCAGTTCGGGACAGGGGTACGAGCAGTACTTC. Its protein is CASSSGQGYEQYF.

J is TRBJ2-3 and V is TRBV4-3; D unclear. The V end was cut by 0 bases, the J end by 6 bases, with 7 bases between. The CDR3 spans 13 residues. CDR1 LGHNA and CDR2 YSLEER come from the germline V gene. The CDR3 nucleotides read TGCGCCAGCAGCCAAGATAGATGGGATACGCAGTATTTT. It translates to CASSQDRWDTQYF.

The CDR3 DNA reads TGTGCCAGTAGTCGTAAGACAGGGCGGAATGAAAAACTGTTTTTT. Translation gives CASSRKTGRNEKLFF. This chain uses TRBV19 with TRBJ1-4; TRBD1 aligns across 7 bases. Germline V CDR1 and CDR2: LNHDA, SQIVND (reference sequence). V lost 5 bases to trimming and J lost 5 bases; unmatched junction nucleotides: 8. This CDR3 contains 15 residues.

The rearrangement links TRBV18 to TRBJ1-5; 7 nucleotides line up with TRBD1. The germline V gene encodes CDR1 KGHSH and CDR2 LQKENI. CDR3 length: 14 residues. Trimming took 6 bases from V and 4 from J; bases not matched to a gene: 6. This chain's CDR3 is CASSLGQENQPQHF. The CDR3 region has the DNA TGTGCCAGCTCGTTAGGACAGGAGAATCAGCCCCAGCATTTT.

The rearrangement uses TRBV29-1 and TRBJ2-2; 7 nucleotides match TRBD2. Trimming cost V 7 bases and J 5 bases; bases outside gene matches: 10. The germline V gene has CDR1 SQVTM and CDR2 ANQGSEA. The CDR3 length is 14 residues. In DNA form, the CDR3 reads TGCAGCGCCGGGCGGCGGGAGAAGACCGGGGAGCTGTTTTTT. Its translation is CSAGRREKTGELFF.

This chain uses TRBV16 with TRBJ1-3; TRBD1 is a possible D gene (5 bases). Trimming left V 0 bases short and J 2 bases short, with 8 bases between. This CDR3 contains 15 residues. Germline assignment: CDR1 KGHSY and CDR2 FQNENV. The CDR3 spells CASSQSRTPGNTIYF. Here the CDR3 DNA reads TGTGCCAGCAGCCAATCGAGGACACCTGGAAACACCATATATTTT.

V and J are TRBV6-5 and TRBJ2-3; the D gene is possibly TRBD1 (5 bases). This CDR3 region has 16 residues. CDR1 and CDR2 from the germline V gene are MNHEY and SVGAGI. V was pared by 2 bases and J by 6 bases, with 18 bases between. The CDR3 nucleotides are TGTGCCAGCAGTTACCTGTCTCAGGGTATCCGGGATACGCAGTATTTT. It translates to CASSYLSQGIRDTQYF.

This sequence joins TRBV5-1 and TRBJ2-5; 10 nucleotides agree with TRBD2. CDR1 is SGHRS, CDR2 YFSETQ, per germline. CDR3 length: 18 amino acids. V lost 0 bases, J lost 2 bases, and 10 bases stayed unmatched. The CDR3 DNA sequence: TGCGCCAGCAGCTTGGATCTAGCGGGGGCCGCTGGGCAAGAGACCCAGTACTTC. Its translation: CASSLDLAGAAGQETQYF. Full variable domain (remainder filled in from reference TRBV5-1 and TRBJ2-5): KAGVTQTPRYLIKTRGQQVTLSCSPISGHRSVSWYQQTPGQGLQFLFEYFSETQRNKGNFPGRFSGRQFSNSRSEMNVSTLELGDSALYLCASSLDLAGAAGQETQYFGPGTRLLVL.

The chain has TRBV5-4 and TRBJ1-2, with D possibly TRBD1 on 6 matching bases. Looked up from germline, CDR1 is SGHNT and CDR2 is YYREEE (reference sequence). V was pared by 1 base and J by 4 bases, with 11 bases between. This CDR3 is built from 14 residues. As DNA, the CDR3 is TGTGCCAGCAGCTTGTCGGACAGACTCTATGGCTACACCTTC. Protein sequence: CASSLSDRLYGYTF.

This clone was seen a single time. V is TRBV2 and J is TRBJ2-5, with unresolved D. Deletions cut 3 bases from V and 1 base from J, with 6 bases between. Germline assignment: CDR1 SNHLY and CDR2 FYNNEI. The CDR3 has 13 amino acids. DNA of the CDR3: TGTGCCAGCAGTGAGTCAGGCCAAGAGACCCAGTACTTC. This sequence encodes CASSESGQETQYF.

This sequence joins TRBV10-3 and TRBJ2-3, with D perhaps TRBD1 (5 bases). This CDR3 spans 15 amino acids. V lost 1 base, J lost 0 bases, and 8 bases lay in between. The V gene's germline CDR1 is ENHRY and CDR2 SYGVKD. In DNA, the CDR3 is TGTGCCATCAGTGAGTTAGGGGTAAGCACAGATACGCAGTATTTT. It translates to CAISELGVSTDTQYF.

The chain joins TRBV7-8 to TRBJ2-7; D ambiguous. The germline gives CDR1 SGHVS, CDR2 FQNEAQ. The CDR3 runs 13 residues. Trimming took off 5 bases at V and 6 bases at J, with 14 bases between the two ends. CDR3 residues: CASSRELGGEQYF. In DNA form, the CDR3 reads TGTGCCAGCAGCAGAGAGTTAGGTGGCGAGCAGTACTTC.

The rearrangement joins TRBV28 to TRBJ1-6, with no clear D. Deletions cut 9 bases from V and 9 bases from J, with 15 bases between. The CDR3 consists of 13 residues. CDR1 and CDR2 (germline): MDHEN, SYDVKM. The CDR3 sequence is CASLLTESSPLHF. In DNA form, the CDR3 reads TGTGCCAGTCTTTTAACGGAGAGTTCACCCCTCCACTTT.

This chain connects TRBV7-8 to TRBJ2-3, with D possibly being TRBD1 or TRBD2 (5 bases each). Germline lookup yields CDR1 SGHVS and CDR2 FQNEAQ. This CDR3 comprises 15 residues. Trimming cost V 1 base and J 4 bases, with 12 bases left between them. The CDR3 reads CASSLVPLGADTQYF. Written as DNA, the CDR3 is TGTGCCAGCAGCTTAGTCCCCCTGGGGGCAGATACGCAGTATTTT.

The CDR3 loop is CASGSSGGDTQYF. CDR3 bases: TGTGCTAGTGGTTCCTCTGGGGGGGATACGCAGTATTTT. The chain employs TRBV12-5 and TRBJ2-3; perhaps TRBD2 as D (6 bases). The germline gives CDR1 LGHNT, CDR2 FRNRAP. This CDR3 region has 13 residues. V gave up 4 bases and J gave up 6 bases, with 11 bases separating them.

This chain uses TRBV28 with TRBJ1-4, with D possibly TRBD1 on 6 matching bases. The V end was cut by 4 bases, the J end by 8 bases, with 20 bases between. The CDR3 sequence is 16 residues long. Germline CDR1 reads MDHEN; CDR2 reads SYDVKM. The CDR3 loop is CASSSPSGEVGEKLFF. CDR3 sequence (DNA): TGTGCCAGCAGTTCCCCCTCAGGGGAAGTGGGAGAAAAACTGTTTTTT.

The CDR3 loop is CASSLDPRTGRFF. The CDR3 DNA follows: TGTGCCAGCAGCTTAGATCCCCGGACCGGGCGGTTCTTC. The chain joins TRBV11-2 to TRBJ2-1; D is undetermined. Trimming took 0 bases from V and 15 from J, leaving 15 bases between them. CDR1 is SGHAT, CDR2 FQNNGV, per germline. There are 13 residues in the CDR3.

V and J are TRBV5-1 and TRBJ1-4, with 7 bases matching TRBD1. The V gene end was trimmed by 0 bases and the J gene end by 5 bases; junction bases not matched to a gene: 1. The CDR3 consists of 14 residues. Germline V gives CDR1 SGHRS, CDR2 YFSETQ. Here the CDR3 reads CASSLEGGNEKLFF. The DNA of the CDR3 is TGCGCCAGCAGCTTGGAAGGGGGCAATGAAAAACTGTTTTTT.

This clone was found many times. The CDR3 region has the DNA TGTGCCAGCAGCTCACAGGGGACCCCCTCTGGAAACACCATATATTTT. This encodes CASSSQGTPSGNTIYF. V and J are TRBV9 and TRBJ1-3; 7 bases line up with TRBD1. The trim removed 4 bases at V and 0 bases at J, leaving 7 bases unmatched. The CDR3 runs 16 residues. Germline lookup yields CDR1 SGDLS and CDR2 YYNGEE. Supplemented by reference TRBV9 and TRBJ1-3, the full variable domain reads DSGVTQTPKHLITATGQRVTLRCSPRSGDLSVYWYQQSLDQGLQFLIQYYNGEERAKGNILERFSAQQFPDLHSELNLSSLELGDSALYFCASSSQGTPSGNTIYFGEGSWLTVV.

The chain is built from TRBV29-1 and TRBJ2-1, with 7 bases aligning to TRBD1. V trimming: 5 bases; J trimming: 3 bases; junction bases outside the gene matches: 7. This CDR3 contains 14 residues. Germline V gene lookup returns CDR1 SQVTM and CDR2 ANQGSEA. CDR3: CSVRNRGDYNEQFF. CDR3 DNA sequence: TGCAGCGTTCGAAACAGGGGTGACTACAATGAGCAGTTCTTC.

The chain is built from TRBV5-8 and TRBJ1-5; D remains unclear. CDR1 SGHTS and CDR2 YDEGEE come from the germline V gene. The CDR3 loop spans 17 amino acids. V was clipped by 0 bases and J by 0 bases, with 13 bases between them. The CDR3: CASSLERVSYSNQPQHF. The CDR3 region has the DNA TGTGCCAGCAGCTTGGAGAGGGTTTCCTATAGCAATCAGCCCCAGCATTTT.